This T cell receptor (beta chain) was recovered during a study of blood T cell repertoires in COVID-19. At the level of the study: Italy, Spain and the United States were the sources of the convalescent and acute COVID-19 samples. In each case, the material was cDNA or gDNA derived from T cells, B-cell-depleted T cells, or PBMCs.

In the authors' workflow: Amplification from reference gene primers served as the basis for estimated nucleated cell counts. Sequenced by immunoSEQ multiplex PCR; TCRdb stores in-frame clones only, minus some. The V and J calls and clone size are taken from that table; D and trimming were inferred from the DNA. The sample has 140,000 to 150,000 clones, 80% to 90% seen once. V shed 7 bases, J shed 6 bases, and the junction held 20 bases outside the gene matches. CDR3 length: 20 residues. From germline, CDR1 is MNHEY and CDR2 SMNVEV (reference sequence). This receptor was obtained from a man in his sixties with active or convalescent COVID-19. Material for sequencing was peripheral blood. The V and J genes are TRBV27 and TRBJ2-3; 15 bases line up with TRBD2. CDR3 in DNA: TGTGCCAGCACCGCGAGGGTGACCCGGACTAGCGGGAGGGGGAGGGATACGCAGTATTTT. Residues: CASTARVTRTSGRGRDTQYF.